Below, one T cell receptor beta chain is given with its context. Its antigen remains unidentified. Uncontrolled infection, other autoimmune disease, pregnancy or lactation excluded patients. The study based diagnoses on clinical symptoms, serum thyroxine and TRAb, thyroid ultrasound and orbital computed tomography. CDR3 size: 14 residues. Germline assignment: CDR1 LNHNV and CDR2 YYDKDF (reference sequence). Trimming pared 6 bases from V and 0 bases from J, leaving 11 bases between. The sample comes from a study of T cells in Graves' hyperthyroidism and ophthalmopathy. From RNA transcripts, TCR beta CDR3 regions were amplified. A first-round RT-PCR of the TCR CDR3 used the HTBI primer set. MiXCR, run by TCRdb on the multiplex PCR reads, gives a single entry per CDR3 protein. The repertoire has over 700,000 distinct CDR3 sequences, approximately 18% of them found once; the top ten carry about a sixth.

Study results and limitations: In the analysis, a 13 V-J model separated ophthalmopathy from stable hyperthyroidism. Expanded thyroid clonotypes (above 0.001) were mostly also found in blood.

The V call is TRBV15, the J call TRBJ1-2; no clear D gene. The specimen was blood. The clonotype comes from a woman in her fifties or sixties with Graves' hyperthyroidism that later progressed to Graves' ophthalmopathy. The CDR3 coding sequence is TGTGCCACCAGGCCGTACTATCCTAACTATGGCTACACCTTC. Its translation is CATRPYYPNYGYTF.